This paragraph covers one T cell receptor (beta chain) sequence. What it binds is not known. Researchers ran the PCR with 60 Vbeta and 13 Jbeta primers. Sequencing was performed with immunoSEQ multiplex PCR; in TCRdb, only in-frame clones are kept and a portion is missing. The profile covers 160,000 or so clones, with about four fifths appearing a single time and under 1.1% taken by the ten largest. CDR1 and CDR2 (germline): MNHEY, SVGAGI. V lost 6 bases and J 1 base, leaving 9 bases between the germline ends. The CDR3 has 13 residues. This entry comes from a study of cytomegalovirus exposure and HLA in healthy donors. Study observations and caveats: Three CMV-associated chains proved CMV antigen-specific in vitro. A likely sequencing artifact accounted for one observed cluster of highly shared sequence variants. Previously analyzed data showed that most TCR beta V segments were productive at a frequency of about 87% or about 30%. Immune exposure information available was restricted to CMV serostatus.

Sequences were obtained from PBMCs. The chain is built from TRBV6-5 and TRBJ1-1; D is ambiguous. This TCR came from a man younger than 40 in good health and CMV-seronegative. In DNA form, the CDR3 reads TGTGCCAGCAGGCTACCCCCGAACACTGAAGCTTTCTTT. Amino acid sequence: CASRLPPNTEAFF.